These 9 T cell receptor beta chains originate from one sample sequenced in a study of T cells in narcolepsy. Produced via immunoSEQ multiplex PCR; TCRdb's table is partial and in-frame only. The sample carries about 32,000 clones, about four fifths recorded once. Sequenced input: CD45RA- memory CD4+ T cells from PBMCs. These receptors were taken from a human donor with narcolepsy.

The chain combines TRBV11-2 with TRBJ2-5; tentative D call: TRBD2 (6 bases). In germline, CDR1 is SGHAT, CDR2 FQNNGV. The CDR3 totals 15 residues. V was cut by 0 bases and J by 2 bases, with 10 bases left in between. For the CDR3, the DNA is TGTGCCAGCAGCTTAGATGGGGACTCACAAGAGACCCAGTACTTC. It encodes CASSLDGDSQETQYF.

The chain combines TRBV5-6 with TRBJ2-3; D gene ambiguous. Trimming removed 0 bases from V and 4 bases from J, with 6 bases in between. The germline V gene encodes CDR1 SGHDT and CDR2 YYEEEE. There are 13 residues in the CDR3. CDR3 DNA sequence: TGTGCCAGCAGCTTGGAGGCCGCAGATACGCAGTATTTT. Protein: CASSLEAADTQYF.

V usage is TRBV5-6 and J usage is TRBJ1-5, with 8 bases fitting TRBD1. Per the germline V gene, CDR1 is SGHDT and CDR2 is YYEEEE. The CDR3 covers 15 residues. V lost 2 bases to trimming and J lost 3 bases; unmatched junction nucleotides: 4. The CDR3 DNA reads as TGTGCCAGCAGCTTCCAGGGGGCCCCCAATCAGCCCCAGCATTTT. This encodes CASSFQGAPNQPQHF.

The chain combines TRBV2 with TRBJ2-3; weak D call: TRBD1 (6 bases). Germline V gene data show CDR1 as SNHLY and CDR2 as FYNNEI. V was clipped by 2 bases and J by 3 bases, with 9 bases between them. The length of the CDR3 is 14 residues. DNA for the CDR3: TGTGCCAGCAGTGAAAGGCAGGGGACAGATACGCAGTATTTT. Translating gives CASSERQGTDTQYF.

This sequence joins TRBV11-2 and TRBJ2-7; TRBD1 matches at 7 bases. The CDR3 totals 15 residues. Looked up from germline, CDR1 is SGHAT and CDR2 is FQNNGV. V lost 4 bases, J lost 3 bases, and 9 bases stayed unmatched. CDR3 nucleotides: TGTGCCAGCAGCTCCTTGGACAGGACCAGCTACGAGCAGTACTTC. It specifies CASSSLDRTSYEQYF.

Written as DNA, the CDR3 is TGTGCCACCAGCGGACACGCCTATGAGCAGTTCTTC. Translated: CATSGHAYEQFF. The V and J genes are TRBV15 and TRBJ2-1; a weak D match, TRBD1 (5 bases). With 5 bases removed from V and 8 bases from J, the gap between germline ends came to 10 bases. The CDR3 spans 12 residues. Germline CDR1 LNHNV, CDR2 YYDKDF (reference sequence).

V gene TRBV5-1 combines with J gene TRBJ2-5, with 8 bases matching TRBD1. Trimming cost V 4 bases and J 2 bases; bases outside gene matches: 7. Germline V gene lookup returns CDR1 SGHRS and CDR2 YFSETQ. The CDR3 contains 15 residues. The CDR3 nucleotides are TGCGCCAGCAGCAAACAGGGGGAGCATCAAGAGACCCAGTACTTC. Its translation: CASSKQGEHQETQYF.

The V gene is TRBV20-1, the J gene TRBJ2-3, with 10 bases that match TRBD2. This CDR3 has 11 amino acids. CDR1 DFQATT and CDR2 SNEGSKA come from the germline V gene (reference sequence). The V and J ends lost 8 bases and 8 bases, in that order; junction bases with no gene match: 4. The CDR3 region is CSLAGGGTQYF. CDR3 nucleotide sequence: TGCAGTTTAGCGGGGGGAGGTACGCAGTATTTT.

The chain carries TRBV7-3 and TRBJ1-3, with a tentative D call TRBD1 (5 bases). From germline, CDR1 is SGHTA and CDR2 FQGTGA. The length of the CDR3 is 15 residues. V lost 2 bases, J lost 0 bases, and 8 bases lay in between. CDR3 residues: CASSLGAFSGNTIYF. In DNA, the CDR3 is TGTGCCAGCAGCTTAGGGGCATTCTCTGGAAACACCATATATTTT.